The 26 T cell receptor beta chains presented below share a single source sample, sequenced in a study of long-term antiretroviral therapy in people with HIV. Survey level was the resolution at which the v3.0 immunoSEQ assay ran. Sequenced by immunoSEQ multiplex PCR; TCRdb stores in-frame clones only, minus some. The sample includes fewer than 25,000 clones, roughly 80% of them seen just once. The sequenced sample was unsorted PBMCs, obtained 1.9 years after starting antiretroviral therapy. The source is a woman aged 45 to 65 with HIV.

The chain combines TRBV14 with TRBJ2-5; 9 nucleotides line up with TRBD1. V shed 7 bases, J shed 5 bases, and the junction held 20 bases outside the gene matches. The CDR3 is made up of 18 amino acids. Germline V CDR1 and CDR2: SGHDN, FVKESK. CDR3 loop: CASILPGDRGLFEETQYF. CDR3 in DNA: TGTGCCAGCATCCTACCCGGAGACAGGGGGTTGTTTGAGGAGACCCAGTACTTC.

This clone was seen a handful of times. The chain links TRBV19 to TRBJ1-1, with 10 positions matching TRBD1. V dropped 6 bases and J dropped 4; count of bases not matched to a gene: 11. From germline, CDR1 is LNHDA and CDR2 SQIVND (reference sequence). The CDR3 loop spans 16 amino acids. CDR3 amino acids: CASRYRDRGLGTEAFF. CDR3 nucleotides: TGTGCCAGTAGGTACCGGGACAGGGGATTGGGCACTGAAGCTTTCTTT.

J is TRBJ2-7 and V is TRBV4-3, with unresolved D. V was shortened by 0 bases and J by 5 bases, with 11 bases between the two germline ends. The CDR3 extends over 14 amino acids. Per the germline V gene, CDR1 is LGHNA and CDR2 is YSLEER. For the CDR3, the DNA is TGCGCCAGCAGCCAAGATTGGCTCAACCACGAGCAGTACTTC. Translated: CASSQDWLNHEQYF.

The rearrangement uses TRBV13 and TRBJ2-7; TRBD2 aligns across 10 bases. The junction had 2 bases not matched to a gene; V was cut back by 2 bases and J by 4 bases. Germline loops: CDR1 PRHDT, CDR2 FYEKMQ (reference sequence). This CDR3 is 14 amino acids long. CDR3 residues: CASSLSLAGYEQYF. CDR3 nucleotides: TGTGCCAGCAGCTTATCACTAGCGGGGTACGAGCAGTACTTC. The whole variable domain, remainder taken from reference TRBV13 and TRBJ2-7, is AAGVIQSPRHLIKEKRETATLKCYPIPRHDTVYWYQQGPGQDPQFLISFYEKMQSDKGSIPDRFSAQQFSDYHSELNMSSLELGDSALYFCASSLSLAGYEQYFGPGTRLTVT.

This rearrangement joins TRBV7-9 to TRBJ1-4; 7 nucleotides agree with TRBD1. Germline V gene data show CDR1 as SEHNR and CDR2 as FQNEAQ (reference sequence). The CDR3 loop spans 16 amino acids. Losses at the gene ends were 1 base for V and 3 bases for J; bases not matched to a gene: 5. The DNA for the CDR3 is TGTGCCAGCAGCTTAGGACAGGGAAGTGCTAATGAAAAACTGTTTTTT. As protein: CASSLGQGSANEKLFF. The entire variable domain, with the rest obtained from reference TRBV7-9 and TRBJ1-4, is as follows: DTGVSQNPRHKITKRGQNVTFRCDPISEHNRLYWYRQTLGQGPEFLTYFQNEAQLEKSRLLSDRFSAERPKGSFSTLEIQRTEQGDSAMYLCASSLGQGSANEKLFFGSGTQLSVL.

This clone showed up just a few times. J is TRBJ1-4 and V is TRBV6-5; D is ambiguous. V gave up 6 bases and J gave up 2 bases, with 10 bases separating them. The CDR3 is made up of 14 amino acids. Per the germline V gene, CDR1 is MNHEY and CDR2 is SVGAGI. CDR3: CASRTQWTNEKLFF. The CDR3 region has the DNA TGTGCCAGCAGGACACAGTGGACTAATGAAAAACTGTTTTTT.

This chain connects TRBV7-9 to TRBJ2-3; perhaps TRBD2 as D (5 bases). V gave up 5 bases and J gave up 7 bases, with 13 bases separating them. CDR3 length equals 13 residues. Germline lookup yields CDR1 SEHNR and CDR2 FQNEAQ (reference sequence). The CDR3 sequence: CASSINRGNTQYF. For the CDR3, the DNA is TGTGCCAGCAGCATAAACAGAGGGAATACGCAGTATTTT.

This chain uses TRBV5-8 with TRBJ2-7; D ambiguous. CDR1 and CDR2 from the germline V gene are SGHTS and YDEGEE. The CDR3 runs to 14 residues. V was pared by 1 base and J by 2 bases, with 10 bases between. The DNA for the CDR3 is TGTGCCAGCAGCTTGACGTGGCCCGCCTACGAGCAGTACTTC. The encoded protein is CASSLTWPAYEQYF.

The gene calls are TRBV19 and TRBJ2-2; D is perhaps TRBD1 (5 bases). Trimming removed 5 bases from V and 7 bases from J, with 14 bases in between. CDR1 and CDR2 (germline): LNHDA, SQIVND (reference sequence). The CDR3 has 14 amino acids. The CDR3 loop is CASSAAGISGELFF. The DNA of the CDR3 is TGTGCCAGTAGTGCGGCAGGGATAAGCGGGGAGCTGTTTTTT.

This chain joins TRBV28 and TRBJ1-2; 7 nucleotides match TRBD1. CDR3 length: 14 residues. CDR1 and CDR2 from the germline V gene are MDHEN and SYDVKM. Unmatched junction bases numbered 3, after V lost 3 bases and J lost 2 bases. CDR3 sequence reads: CASSLDRSNYGYTF. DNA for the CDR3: TGTGCCAGCAGTTTGGACAGGTCAAACTATGGCTACACCTTC.

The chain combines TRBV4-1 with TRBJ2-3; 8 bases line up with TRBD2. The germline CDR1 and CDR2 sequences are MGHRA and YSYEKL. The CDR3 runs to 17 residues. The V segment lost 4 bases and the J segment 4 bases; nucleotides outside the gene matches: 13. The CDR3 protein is CASSLSIVGGASDTQYF. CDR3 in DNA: TGCGCCAGCAGCCTATCAATTGTCGGGGGGGCATCAGATACGCAGTATTTT.

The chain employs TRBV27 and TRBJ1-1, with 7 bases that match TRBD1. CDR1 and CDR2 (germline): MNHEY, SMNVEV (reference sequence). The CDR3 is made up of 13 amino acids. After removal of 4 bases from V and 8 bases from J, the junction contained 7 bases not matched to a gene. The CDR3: CASSSFSGGEAFF. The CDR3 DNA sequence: TGTGCCAGCAGTTCCTTTTCAGGGGGAGAAGCTTTCTTT.

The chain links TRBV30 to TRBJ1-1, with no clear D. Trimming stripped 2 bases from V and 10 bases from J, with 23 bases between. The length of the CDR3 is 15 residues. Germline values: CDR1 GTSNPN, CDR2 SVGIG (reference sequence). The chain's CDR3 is CAWSYSGVRGNVAFF. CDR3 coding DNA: TGTGCCTGGAGTTATTCGGGTGTCCGGGGTAACGTAGCTTTCTTT.

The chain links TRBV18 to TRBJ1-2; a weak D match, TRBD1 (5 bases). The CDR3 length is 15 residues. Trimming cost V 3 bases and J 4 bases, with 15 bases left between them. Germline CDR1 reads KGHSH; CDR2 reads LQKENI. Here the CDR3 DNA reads TGTGCCAGCTCACCTCTACTCAGGGAGCGCTATGGCTACACCTTC. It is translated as CASSPLLRERYGYTF.

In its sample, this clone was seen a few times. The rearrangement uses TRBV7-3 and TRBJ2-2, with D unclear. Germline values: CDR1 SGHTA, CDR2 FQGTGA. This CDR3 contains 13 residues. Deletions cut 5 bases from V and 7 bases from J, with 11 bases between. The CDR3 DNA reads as TGTGCCAGCAGCCCTGATATTATCGGGGAGCTGTTTTTT. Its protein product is CASSPDIIGELFF.

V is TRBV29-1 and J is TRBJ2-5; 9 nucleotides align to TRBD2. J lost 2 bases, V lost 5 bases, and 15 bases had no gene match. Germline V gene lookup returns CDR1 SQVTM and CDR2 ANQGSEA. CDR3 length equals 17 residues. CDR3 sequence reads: CSVFLGTFTSGQETQYF. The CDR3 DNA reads TGCAGCGTTTTCCTAGGGACTTTTACTAGCGGGCAAGAGACCCAGTACTTC.

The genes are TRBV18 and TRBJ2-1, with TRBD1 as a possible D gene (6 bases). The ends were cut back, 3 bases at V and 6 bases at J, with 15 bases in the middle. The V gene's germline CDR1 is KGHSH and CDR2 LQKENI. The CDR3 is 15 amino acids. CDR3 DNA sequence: TGTGCCAGCTCACCGGCTGGGACAACAGTCAATGAGCAGTTCTTC. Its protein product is CASSPAGTTVNEQFF.

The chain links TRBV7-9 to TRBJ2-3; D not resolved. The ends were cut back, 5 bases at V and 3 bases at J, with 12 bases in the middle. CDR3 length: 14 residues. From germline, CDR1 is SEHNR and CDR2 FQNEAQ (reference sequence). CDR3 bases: TGTGCCAGCAGCGCGACATCCCGGACAGATACGCAGTATTTT. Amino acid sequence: CASSATSRTDTQYF.

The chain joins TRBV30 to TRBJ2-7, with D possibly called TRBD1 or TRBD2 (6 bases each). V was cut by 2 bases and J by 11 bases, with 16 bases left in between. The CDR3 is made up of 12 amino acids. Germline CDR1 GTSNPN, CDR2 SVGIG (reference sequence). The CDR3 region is CAWSHRVGGEYF. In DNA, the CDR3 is TGTGCCTGGAGTCACAGGGTGGGGGGCGAGTACTTC.

CDR3: CASRQGGAEAFF. CDR3 DNA: TGCGCCAGCAGACAGGGGGGGGCTGAAGCTTTCTTT. The chain has TRBV4-1 and TRBJ1-1, with 8 positions matching TRBD1. The CDR3 is made up of 12 amino acids. V was pared by 6 bases and J by 6 bases, with 3 bases of the junction left unmatched. Germline loops: CDR1 MGHRA, CDR2 YSYEKL.

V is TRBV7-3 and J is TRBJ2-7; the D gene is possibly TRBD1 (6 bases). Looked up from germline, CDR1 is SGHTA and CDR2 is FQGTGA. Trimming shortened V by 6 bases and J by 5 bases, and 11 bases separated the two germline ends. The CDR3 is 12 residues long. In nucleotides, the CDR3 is TGTGCCAGCAGGTCCGGGACAAACGAGCAGTACTTC. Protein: CASRSGTNEQYF.

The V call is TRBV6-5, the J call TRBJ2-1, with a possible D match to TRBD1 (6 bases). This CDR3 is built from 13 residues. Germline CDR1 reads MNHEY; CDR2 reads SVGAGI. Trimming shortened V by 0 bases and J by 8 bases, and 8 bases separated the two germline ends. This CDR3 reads CASSYSKGDEQFF. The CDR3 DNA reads TGTGCCAGCAGTTACTCGAAGGGGGATGAGCAGTTCTTC.

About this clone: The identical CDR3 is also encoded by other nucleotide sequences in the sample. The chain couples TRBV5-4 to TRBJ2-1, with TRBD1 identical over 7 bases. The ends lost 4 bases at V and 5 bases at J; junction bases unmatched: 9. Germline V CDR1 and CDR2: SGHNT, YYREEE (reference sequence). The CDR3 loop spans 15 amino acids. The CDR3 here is CASSATGVKNNEQFF. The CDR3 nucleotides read TGTGCCAGCAGCGCCACAGGGGTGAAGAACAATGAGCAGTTCTTC.

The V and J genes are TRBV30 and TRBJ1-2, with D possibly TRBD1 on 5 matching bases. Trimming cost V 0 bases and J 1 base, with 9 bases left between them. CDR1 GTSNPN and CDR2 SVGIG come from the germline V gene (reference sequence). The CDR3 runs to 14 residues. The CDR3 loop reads CAWSVRRVNYGYTF. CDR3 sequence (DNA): TGTGCCTGGAGTGTGCGCAGGGTTAACTATGGCTACACCTTC.

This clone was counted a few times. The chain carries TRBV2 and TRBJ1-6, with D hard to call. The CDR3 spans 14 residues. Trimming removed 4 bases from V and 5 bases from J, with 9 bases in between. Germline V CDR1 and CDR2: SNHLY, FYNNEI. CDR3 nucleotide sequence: TGTGCCAGCAGTGTACGGGGTGATAATTCACCCCTCCACTTT. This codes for CASSVRGDNSPLHF.

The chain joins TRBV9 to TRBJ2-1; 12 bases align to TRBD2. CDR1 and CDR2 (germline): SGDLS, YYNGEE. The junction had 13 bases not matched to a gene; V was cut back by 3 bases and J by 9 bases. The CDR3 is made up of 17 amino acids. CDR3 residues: CASSEGEGLAGSREQFF. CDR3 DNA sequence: TGTGCCAGCAGCGAGGGGGAGGGACTAGCGGGCTCCCGTGAGCAGTTCTTC. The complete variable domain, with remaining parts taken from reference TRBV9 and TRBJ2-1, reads DSGVTQTPKHLITATGQRVTLRCSPRSGDLSVYWYQQSLDQGLQFLIQYYNGEERAKGNILERFSAQQFPDLHSELNLSSLELGDSALYFCASSEGEGLAGSREQFFGPGTRLTVL.